This T cell receptor beta chain was captured in a study of shared clonotypes between healthy human individuals. Profiling relied on immunoSEQ multiplex PCR, and the TCRdb table lists in-frame clones only, not all of them. The data show about 1.1 million clones, approximately 80% seen once. General study findings and limits: For sorted subsets, rarefaction showed incomplete sequencing despite large depth. Around 4.7% was the fraction of naive CD4 clonotypes found shared across four donors.

Concerning this clone: Its cognate antigen is unknown.

Adult Caucasians living in Nashville, Tennessee made up all of the donors. The investigators split CD4+ cells into a CD45RA+ naive subset and a CD45RA-negative memory subset. Specimen: memory CD4+ T cells from PBMCs. Subset: CD45RA-negative fraction. The TCR was taken from a man aged 18-30 years in good health. Some clones in this sample may be carry-over from other donors' samples.

The CDR3 bases are TGTGCCAGCAGCTTGGCCGGGATCGGGGGCACTGAAGCTTTCTTT. It specifies CASSLAGIGGTEAFF. The rearrangement links TRBV5-4 to TRBJ1-1, with D possibly matching TRBD1 (5 bases). This CDR3 is 15 amino acids long. From germline, CDR1 is SGHNT and CDR2 YYREEE (reference sequence). The ends were cut back, 0 bases at V and 4 bases at J, with 13 bases in the middle.